These 4 T cell receptor beta chains originate from one sample sequenced in a study of OX40 agonist ivuxolimab in advanced cancers. Libraries were built with the immunoSEQ multiplex PCR assay. The table comes from immuneACCESS by way of TCRdb, which keeps in-frame sequences with V and J called. Part of the clones is missing from these tables; in studies checked, under half for an unresolved V gene and the rest for unknown reasons. This sample is represented by roughly 9,500 clones; around three fifths of them were singletons. Of the sample, more than 25% is held by the ten largest clones. The specimen was CD4+ or CD8+ T cells sorted from blood, collected in a trial of the OX40 agonist ivuxolimab. The origin of the receptors is an adult with an advanced solid tumor such as melanoma, head and neck, liver or kidney cancer.

The chain joins TRBV5-5 to TRBJ1-4; 7 nucleotides align to TRBD1. The CDR3 totals 14 residues. V was pared by 4 bases and J by 7 bases, with 7 bases of the junction left unmatched. Germline CDR1 is SGHKS and CDR2 is YYEKEE (reference sequence). Here the CDR3 reads CASSPTGAAEKLFF. CDR3 nucleotides: TGTGCCAGCAGCCCTACAGGGGCGGCTGAAAAACTGTTTTTT. Full variable domain (rest looked up from reference TRBV5-5 and TRBJ1-4): DAGVTQSPTHLIKTRGQQVTLRCSPISGHKSVSWYQQVLGQGPQFIFQYYEKEERGRGNFPDRFSARQFPNYSSELNVNALLLGDSALYLCASSPTGAAEKLFFGSGTQLSVL.

The V gene is TRBV28, the J gene TRBJ2-7; no reliable D call. V was pared by 6 bases and J by 4 bases, with 4 bases between. This CDR3 has 10 residues. From germline, CDR1 is MDHEN and CDR2 SYDVKM. CDR3 bases: TGTGCCAGCAGCCGGTACGAGCAGTACTTC. This codes for CASSRYEQYF.

Worth noting for this clone: Other DNA sequences from this sample encode an identical CDR3 as well. The V and J genes are TRBV19 and TRBJ2-2; D gene ambiguous. Per germline, CDR1 LNHDA and CDR2 SQIVND (reference sequence). The CDR3 contains 12 residues. V lost 1 base and J lost 8, with 5 bases in between. The CDR3 region is CASSIGLGELFF. CDR3 DNA sequence: TGTGCCAGTAGTATAGGGCTTGGGGAGCTGTTTTTT.

By share, this clone counts as medium-sized. The J gene is TRBJ2-7, the V gene TRBV28; D is ambiguous. V was clipped by 8 bases and J by 3 bases, with 17 bases between them. The germline gives CDR1 MDHEN, CDR2 SYDVKM. CDR3 length equals 14 residues. CDR3 sequence (DNA): TGTGCCAGCCGGAACTTGGACGGCCGCTACGAGCAGTACTTC. Protein sequence: CASRNLDGRYEQYF.